This section outlines one T cell receptor beta chain sequence together with its context. These data originate in a study of shared clonotypes between healthy human individuals. Naive CD8 cells lacked CD45RO and underwent positive selection for CCR7, leaving out terminally differentiated effector memory CD45RA+ cells. Germline CDR1 is SEHNR and CDR2 is FQNEAQ (reference sequence). Between the trimmed V and J ends, which lost 1 base and 14 bases, there was a span of 9 bases. This CDR3 is 11 amino acids long. Profiling relied on immunoSEQ multiplex PCR, and the TCRdb table lists in-frame clones only, not all of them. This sample has 1.5 million to 2.5 million clones, with over 85% found just once.

The chain has TRBV7-9 and TRBJ2-1, with D uncertain. The receptor was derived from a man between 18 and 29 years old in good health. The sample was naive CD8+ T cells sorted from blood. Written as DNA, the CDR3 is TGTGCCAGCAGCTTAGATGTCTTGGAGTTCTTC. Translation gives CASSLDVLEFF.